A single T cell receptor (beta chain) is shown here with its context. Its antigen is as yet unknown. V shed 4 bases, J shed 1 base, and the junction held 3 bases outside the gene matches. Germline-derived CDR1 and CDR2 are KGHSH and LQKENI. The CDR3 is 14 amino acids. The record originates from a study of cytomegalovirus exposure and HLA in healthy donors. At the level of the study: The 120 validation repertoires and the roughly 670 first-cohort repertoires shared a platform, a later analysis reported.

The donors formed part of the roughly 120-subject validation cohort, distinct from the roughly 700-subject first cohort. Findings and limits, study-wide: In vitro confirmation showed a few CMV-associated chains to be CMV antigen specific. TCR beta chains numbering more than 150 were designated cytomegalovirus-associated.

Sequencing used immunoSEQ multiplex PCR; TCRdb keeps in-frame clones, though not all of them. The data contain a few hundred thousand clones, 75% to 95% of them seen just once; the ten biggest clones take up 0.8% to 1.2%. The chain couples TRBV18 to TRBJ2-5, with TRBD2 matching over 7 bases. The receptor comes from a young woman in good health and CMV-seronegative. What was sequenced was PBMCs. CDR3 protein: CASSRAGSQETQYF. The CDR3 coding sequence is TGTGCCAGCTCACGAGCGGGGAGCCAAGAGACCCAGTACTTC.